This section outlines one T cell receptor (beta chain) sequence together with its context. Its antigen is unknown. This sample was taken from a study of T cell responses to AZD1222 COVID-19 vaccine. TCRdb's copy holds only in-frame clones and misses some; the assay was immunoSEQ multiplex PCR. The table shows about 140,000 clones, with over 80% occurring only once. V dropped 3 bases and J dropped 4 bases, with 12 bases sitting between them. CDR1 is KGHSH and CDR2 is LQKENI in the germline V gene. There are 14 residues in the CDR3. Study-wide points: Most donors were white British, females outnumbered males, and clonal diversity was possibly underestimated.

The chain recombines TRBV18 with TRBJ1-2; D is undetermined. Sequences were derived from peripheral blood, sampled 28 days after the second AZD1222 dose. The TCR comes from an adult who received the AZD1222 COVID-19 vaccine. CDR3 sequence reads: CASSPALPTYGYTF. The CDR3 region has the DNA TGTGCCAGCTCACCTGCTCTACCCACCTATGGCTACACCTTC.